This entry concerns a single TCR beta chain. This sample stems from a study of cytomegalovirus exposure and HLA in healthy donors. The CDR3 totals 19 residues. PCR amplification relied on 60 Vbeta primers (plus 13 Jbeta primers). TCRdb's table, derived via immunoSEQ multiplex PCR, lists solely in-frame clones and lacks some. The table lists approximately 160,000 clones, about two thirds of them singletons. The chain has TRBV21-1 and TRBJ2-7; the table's TRBD2 call for D was not verified on the DNA. TRBV21-1 is annotated as a pseudogene. The sample consisted of PBMCs. The sequence was collected from a woman aged 18-35 years in good health and CMV-seropositive. In DNA, the CDR3 is TGTGCCAGCATCCCGCGGAGACTGGGGATAGCGGGAGGTTTCTACGAGCAGTACTTC. It translates to CASIPRRLGIAGGFYEQYF.